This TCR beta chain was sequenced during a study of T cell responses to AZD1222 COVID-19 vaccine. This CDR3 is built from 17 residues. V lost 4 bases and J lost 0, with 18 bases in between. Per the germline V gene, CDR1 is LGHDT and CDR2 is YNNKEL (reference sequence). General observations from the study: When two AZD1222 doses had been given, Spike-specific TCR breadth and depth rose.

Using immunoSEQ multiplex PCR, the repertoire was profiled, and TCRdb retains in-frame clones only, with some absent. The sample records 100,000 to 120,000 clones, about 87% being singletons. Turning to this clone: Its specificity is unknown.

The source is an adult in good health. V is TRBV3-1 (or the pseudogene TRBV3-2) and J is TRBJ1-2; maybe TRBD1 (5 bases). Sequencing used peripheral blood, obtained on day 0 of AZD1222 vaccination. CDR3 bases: TGTGCCAGCAGCCCCTTTGCGGGTAGGGGAGCTAACTATGGCTACACCTTC. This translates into CASSPFAGRGANYGYTF.